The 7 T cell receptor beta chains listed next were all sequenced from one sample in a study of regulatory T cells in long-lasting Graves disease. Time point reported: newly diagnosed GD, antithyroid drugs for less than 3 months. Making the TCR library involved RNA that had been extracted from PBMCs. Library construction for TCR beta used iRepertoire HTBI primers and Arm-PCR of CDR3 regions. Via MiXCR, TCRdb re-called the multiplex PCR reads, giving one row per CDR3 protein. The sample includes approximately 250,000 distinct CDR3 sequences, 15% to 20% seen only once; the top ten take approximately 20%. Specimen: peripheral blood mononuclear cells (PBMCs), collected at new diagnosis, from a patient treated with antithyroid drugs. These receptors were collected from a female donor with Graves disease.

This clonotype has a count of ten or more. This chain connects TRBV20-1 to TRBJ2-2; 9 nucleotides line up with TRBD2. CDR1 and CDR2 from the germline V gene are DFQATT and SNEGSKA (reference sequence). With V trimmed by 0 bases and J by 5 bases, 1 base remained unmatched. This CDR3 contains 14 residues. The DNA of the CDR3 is TGCAGTGCTAGAGAGGGACTAGCTACCGGGGAGCTGTTTTTT. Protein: CSAREGLATGELFF.

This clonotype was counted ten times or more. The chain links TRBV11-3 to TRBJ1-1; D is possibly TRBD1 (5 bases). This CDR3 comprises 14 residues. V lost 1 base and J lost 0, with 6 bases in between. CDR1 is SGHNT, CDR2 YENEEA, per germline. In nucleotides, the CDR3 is TGTGCCAGCAGCTTAGGACAGATGAACACTGAAGCTTTCTTT. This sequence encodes CASSLGQMNTEAFF.

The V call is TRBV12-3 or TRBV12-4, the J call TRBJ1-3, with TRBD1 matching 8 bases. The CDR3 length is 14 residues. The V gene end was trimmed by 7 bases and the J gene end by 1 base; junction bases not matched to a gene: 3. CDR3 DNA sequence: TGTGCCAGCAAGGACAGGGCATCTGGAAACACCATATATTTT. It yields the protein CASKDRASGNTIYF.

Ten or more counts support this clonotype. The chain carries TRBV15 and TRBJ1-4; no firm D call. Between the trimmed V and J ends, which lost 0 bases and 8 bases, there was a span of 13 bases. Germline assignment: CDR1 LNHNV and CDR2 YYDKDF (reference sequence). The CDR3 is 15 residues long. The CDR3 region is CATSRDRITMEKLFF. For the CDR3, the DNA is TGTGCCACCAGCAGAGATCGGATCACGATGGAAAAACTGTTTTTT.

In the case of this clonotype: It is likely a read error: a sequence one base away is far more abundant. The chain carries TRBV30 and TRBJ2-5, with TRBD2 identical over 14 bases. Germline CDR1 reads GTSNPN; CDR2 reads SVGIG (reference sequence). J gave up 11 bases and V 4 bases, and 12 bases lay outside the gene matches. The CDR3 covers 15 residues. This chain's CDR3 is CAWKPGLAGVGEQYF. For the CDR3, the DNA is TGTGCCTGGAAGCCGGGACTAGCGGGAGTTGGTGAGCAGTACTTC.

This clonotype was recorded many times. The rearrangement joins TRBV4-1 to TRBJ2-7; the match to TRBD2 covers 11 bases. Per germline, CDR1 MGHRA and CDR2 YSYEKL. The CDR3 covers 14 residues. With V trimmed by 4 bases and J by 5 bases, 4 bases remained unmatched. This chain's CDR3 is CASSLAGGPDEQYF. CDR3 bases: TGCGCCAGCAGCCTAGCGGGAGGGCCGGACGAGCAGTACTTC.

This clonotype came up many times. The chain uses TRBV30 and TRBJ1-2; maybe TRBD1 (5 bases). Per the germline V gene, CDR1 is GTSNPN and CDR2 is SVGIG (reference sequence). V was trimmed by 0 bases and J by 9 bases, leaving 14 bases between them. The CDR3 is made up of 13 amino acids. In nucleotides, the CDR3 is TGTGCCTGGAGTGTAGACAGTGCCCTAAGCTACACCTTC. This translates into CAWSVDSALSYTF.